Below, 25 T cell receptor beta chains from the same sample are listed, as sequenced in a study of T cell responses to AZD1222 COVID-19 vaccine. Only in-frame clones appear in the TCRdb table, and some are missing; sequencing was by immunoSEQ multiplex PCR. Of 90,000 or so clones in the sample, more than 70% were seen once. Here the sequenced sample was peripheral blood, taken 28 days after the second AZD1222 dose. The receptor set was obtained from an adult who received the AZD1222 COVID-19 vaccine.

The chain recombines TRBV3-1 (or the pseudogene TRBV3-2) with TRBJ1-3, with D uncertain. Between the trimmed V and J ends, which lost 0 bases and 2 bases, there was a span of 8 bases. In germline, CDR1 is LGHDT, CDR2 YNNKEL (reference sequence). The CDR3 is 15 amino acids. CDR3 sequence: CASSQEAGAGNTIYF. The CDR3 DNA reads as TGTGCCAGCAGCCAAGAGGCCGGGGCTGGAAACACCATATATTTT.

This clone was seen more than once but under ten times. V usage is TRBV6-5 and J usage is TRBJ1-3; no definite D call. The CDR3 has 15 amino acids. Trimming shortened V by 4 bases and J by 0 bases, and 10 bases separated the two germline ends. In germline, CDR1 is MNHEY, CDR2 SVGAGI. CDR3 nucleotide sequence: TGTGCCAGCAGTTCCTACATAGGCTCTGGAAACACCATATATTTT. This sequence encodes CASSSYIGSGNTIYF.

The V gene is TRBV7-9, the J gene TRBJ1-2; 7 nucleotides align to TRBD1. The length of the CDR3 is 14 residues. Germline V lookup: CDR1 SEHNR, CDR2 FQNEAQ (reference sequence). The trim removed 5 bases at V and 4 bases at J, leaving 7 bases unmatched. The CDR3 region has the DNA TGTGCCAGCAGCCCAACAGGGGCTAGCTATGGCTACACCTTC. This translates into CASSPTGASYGYTF.

This sequence joins TRBV9 and TRBJ2-3; TRBD1 is a possible D gene (5 bases). V was clipped by 3 bases and J by 2 bases, with 10 bases between them. The CDR3 runs 14 residues. Germline lookup yields CDR1 SGDLS and CDR2 YYNGEE. The CDR3 loop reads CASSGQGFTDTQYF. Here the CDR3 DNA reads TGTGCCAGCAGCGGGCAGGGATTCACAGATACGCAGTATTTT.

The J gene is TRBJ1-1, the V gene TRBV10-3; D unclear. There are 14 residues in the CDR3. Germline lookup yields CDR1 ENHRY and CDR2 SYGVKD. V dropped 5 bases and J dropped 1 base, with 11 bases sitting between them. The CDR3 region is CAISQGIPNTEAFF. The CDR3 nucleotides read TGTGCCATCAGTCAAGGGATACCGAACACTGAAGCTTTCTTT.

V gene TRBV19 combines with J gene TRBJ2-1; weak D call: TRBD1 (5 bases). Germline V gives CDR1 LNHDA, CDR2 SQIVND (reference sequence). V shed 4 bases and J shed 11 bases, with 15 bases lying between them. This CDR3 has 13 amino acids. This CDR3 reads CASSTDPDTQQFF. The CDR3 DNA is TGTGCCAGTAGTACTGACCCGGACACCCAGCAGTTCTTC.

In its sample, this clone was seen once. The chain links TRBV19 to TRBJ1-6, with TRBD1 matching 7 bases. J gave up 7 bases and V 6 bases, and 9 bases lay outside the gene matches. Germline-derived CDR1 and CDR2 are LNHDA and SQIVND (reference sequence). This CDR3 is built from 15 residues. The CDR3 DNA follows: TGTGCCAGTAGACTTGGACAGGACCTCAATTCACCCCTCCACTTT. This gives the protein CASRLGQDLNSPLHF. The full variable domain, completed using reference TRBV19 and TRBJ1-6, is DGGITQSPKYLFRKEGQNVTLSCEQNLNHDAMYWYRQDPGQGLRLIYYSQIVNDFQKGDIAEGYSVSREKKESFPLTVTSAQKNPTAFYLCASRLGQDLNSPLHFGNGTRLTVT.

CDR3 DNA sequence: TGTGCCAGCAGCGCACCACAGGGGACCTATAATTCACCCCTCCACTTT. It is translated as CASSAPQGTYNSPLHF. The chain employs TRBV9 and TRBJ1-6; 7 positions agree with TRBD1. With V trimmed by 3 bases and J by 2 bases, 5 bases remained unmatched. The CDR3 is 16 residues long. The germline V gene encodes CDR1 SGDLS and CDR2 YYNGEE.

V and J are TRBV27 and TRBJ2-7, with TRBD2 matching over 7 bases. The CDR3 runs 11 residues. Germline values: CDR1 MNHEY, CDR2 SMNVEV (reference sequence). V shed 7 bases, J shed 7 bases, and the junction held 4 bases outside the gene matches. CDR3 residues: CASTRGVEQYF. Here the CDR3 DNA reads TGTGCCAGCACCCGGGGGGTGGAGCAGTACTTC.

This chain links TRBV11-2 with TRBJ2-7, with D possibly being TRBD1 or TRBD2 (5 bases each). The CDR3 spans 12 residues. V lost 10 bases to trimming and J lost 5 bases, with 15 bases between them. Germline CDR1 and CDR2: SGHAT and FQNNGV. The CDR3 DNA sequence: TGTGCCACTGGGGGTGTCTGGAACGAGCAGTACTTC. This translates into CATGGVWNEQYF. Filled out from reference TRBV11-2 and TRBJ2-7, the complete variable domain reads EAGVAQSPRYKIIEKRQSVAFWCNPISGHATLYWYQQILGQGPKLLIQFQNNGVVDDSQLPKDRFSAERLKGVDSTLKIQPAKLEDSAVYLCATGGVWNEQYFGPGTRLTVT.

This clone was recorded only once. This rearrangement joins TRBV24-1 to TRBJ2-5; unclear D gene. This CDR3 comprises 14 residues. Germline-derived CDR1 and CDR2 are KGHDR and SFDVKD. With 3 bases removed from V and 0 bases from J, the gap between germline ends came to 7 bases. The CDR3 loop reads CATSDGMYQETQYF. CDR3 in DNA: TGTGCCACCAGTGATGGAATGTACCAAGAGACCCAGTACTTC.

The V call is TRBV6-6, the J call TRBJ2-2; 12 nucleotides line up with TRBD2. The germline CDR1 and CDR2 sequences are MNHNY and SVGAGI (reference sequence). The CDR3 consists of 17 residues. After removal of 5 bases from V and 5 bases from J, the junction contained 9 bases not matched to a gene. The CDR3 loop reads CASSRLAGGPETGELFF. DNA for the CDR3: TGTGCCAGCAGTCGGCTAGCGGGGGGGCCCGAGACCGGGGAGCTGTTTTTT.

This clone was detected only a few times. The V gene is TRBV6-5, the J gene TRBJ2-2; 11 bases agree with TRBD1. Trimming removed 6 bases from V and 7 bases from J; junction bases left unmatched: 7. The CDR3 runs 15 residues. The germline V gene encodes CDR1 MNHEY and CDR2 SVGAGI. The CDR3 protein is CASSRPGQGVGELFF. For the CDR3, the DNA is TGTGCCAGCAGCCGACCGGGACAGGGGGTCGGGGAGCTGTTTTTT.

This chain joins TRBV4-3 and TRBJ2-7; 11 positions agree with TRBD2. Trimming cost V 3 bases and J 2 bases; bases outside gene matches: 6. Per germline, CDR1 LGHNA and CDR2 YSLEER. This CDR3 region has 16 residues. CDR3 in DNA: TGCGCCAGCAGCCAGATTAGCGGGGGGGCTGCCTACGAGCAGTACTTC. Translating gives CASSQISGGAAYEQYF.

This rearrangement joins TRBV6-1 to TRBJ1-3, with a possible D match to TRBD1 (6 bases). V was clipped by 1 base and J by 2 bases, with 15 bases between them. The CDR3 runs to 17 residues. Germline CDR1 MNHNS, CDR2 SASEGT. In DNA form, the CDR3 reads TGTGCCAGCAGTGAAGGTGTGCCGGGGGCGACTGGAAACACCATATATTTT. It codes for CASSEGVPGATGNTIYF.

The V call is TRBV13, the J call TRBJ1-6; 7 bases match TRBD1. The CDR3 sequence is 16 residues long. With 5 bases clipped from V and 5 bases from J, the junction kept 9 bases outside the gene matches. The germline V gene has CDR1 PRHDT and CDR2 FYEKMQ (reference sequence). The CDR3 here is CASSTGEPPDNSPLHF. The CDR3 DNA reads as TGTGCCAGCAGCACAGGGGAGCCACCTGATAATTCACCCCTCCACTTT. Together with reference TRBV13 and TRBJ1-6, the CDR3 gives the full variable domain: AAGVIQSPRHLIKEKRETATLKCYPIPRHDTVYWYQQGPGQDPQFLISFYEKMQSDKGSIPDRFSAQQFSDYHSELNMSSLELGDSALYFCASSTGEPPDNSPLHFGNGTRLTVT.

The chain couples TRBV9 to TRBJ2-5; perhaps TRBD1 as D (6 bases). Trimming left V 3 bases short and J 4 bases short, with 16 bases between. The germline V gene has CDR1 SGDLS and CDR2 YYNGEE. The CDR3 is 15 amino acids. The CDR3 nucleotides are TGTGCCAGCAGCGAACGTGGGGGCGCCCCAGAGACCCAGTACTTC. Protein: CASSERGGAPETQYF.

This clone came up once. The rearrangement links TRBV6-2 or TRBV6-3 to TRBJ1-1; D not resolved. Trimming removed 3 bases at V and 6 bases at J, with 11 bases between. The CDR3 has 13 amino acids. Germline assignment: CDR1 MNHEY and CDR2 SVGEGT. CDR3: CASSYLLGAEAFF. The CDR3 bases are TGTGCCAGCAGTTATTTACTTGGGGCTGAAGCTTTCTTT.

DNA of the CDR3: TGTGCCAGCTCACCGACAGGGACGTACGAGCAGTACGTC. Amino acid sequence: CASSPTGTYEQYV. The chain joins TRBV18 to TRBJ2-7; 7 positions agree with TRBD1. The germline V gene has CDR1 KGHSH and CDR2 LQKENI. The CDR3 contains 13 residues. J gave up 4 bases and V 3 bases, and 3 bases lay outside the gene matches.

CDR3 residues: CASSWGPALSIEKLFF. For the CDR3, the DNA is TGCGCCAGCAGTTGGGGGCCAGCCCTATCGATTGAAAAACTGTTTTTT. The chain recombines TRBV10-2 with TRBJ1-4, with a tentative D call TRBD1 (6 bases). The CDR3 runs to 16 residues. With 5 bases removed from V and 7 bases from J, the gap between germline ends came to 20 bases. Germline V gene data show CDR1 as WSHSY and CDR2 as SAAADI.

This clone turned up a few times. This chain links TRBV4-3 with TRBJ2-2; D call uncertain. The ends were cut back, 0 bases at V and 7 bases at J, with 9 bases in the middle. Germline CDR1 reads LGHNA; CDR2 reads YSLEER. The CDR3 extends over 14 amino acids. CDR3 coding DNA: TGCGCCAGCAGCCAAGATCTGGGTCACGGGGAGCTGTTTTTT. The encoded protein is CASSQDLGHGELFF.

The rearrangement joins TRBV7-9 to TRBJ2-5, with D tentatively TRBD1 (6 bases). V lost 5 bases and J lost 5, with 21 bases in between. The CDR3 sequence is 16 residues long. From germline, CDR1 is SEHNR and CDR2 FQNEAQ (reference sequence). CDR3 protein: CASSPTLGTKGETQYF. For the CDR3, the DNA is TGTGCCAGCAGCCCAACCCTCGGGACAAAAGGGGAGACCCAGTACTTC.

The chain has TRBV5-4 and TRBJ1-3, with a possible D match to TRBD1 (5 bases). Germline V gives CDR1 SGHNT, CDR2 YYREEE (reference sequence). V was clipped by 2 bases and J by 0 bases, with 9 bases between them. This CDR3 is built from 15 residues. CDR3 amino acids: CASSLFGGSGNTIYF. For the CDR3, the DNA is TGTGCCAGCAGCTTATTTGGGGGCTCTGGAAACACCATATATTTT.

This chain links TRBV19 with TRBJ1-5; D remains unclear. Trimming took 4 bases from V and 0 from J, leaving 4 bases between them. Germline lookup yields CDR1 LNHDA and CDR2 SQIVND (reference sequence). The length of the CDR3 is 13 residues. CDR3 in DNA: TGTGCCAGTAGTACCCATAGCAATCAGCCCCAGCATTTT. Its translation is CASSTHSNQPQHF.

The rearrangement uses TRBV29-1 and TRBJ1-1, with no clear D. CDR3 length equals 11 residues. CDR1 is SQVTM, CDR2 ANQGSEA, per germline. Trimming took off 3 bases at V and 1 base at J, with 3 bases between the two ends. This CDR3 is CSVETNTEAFF. In DNA form, the CDR3 reads TGCAGCGTTGAGACGAACACTGAAGCTTTCTTT.